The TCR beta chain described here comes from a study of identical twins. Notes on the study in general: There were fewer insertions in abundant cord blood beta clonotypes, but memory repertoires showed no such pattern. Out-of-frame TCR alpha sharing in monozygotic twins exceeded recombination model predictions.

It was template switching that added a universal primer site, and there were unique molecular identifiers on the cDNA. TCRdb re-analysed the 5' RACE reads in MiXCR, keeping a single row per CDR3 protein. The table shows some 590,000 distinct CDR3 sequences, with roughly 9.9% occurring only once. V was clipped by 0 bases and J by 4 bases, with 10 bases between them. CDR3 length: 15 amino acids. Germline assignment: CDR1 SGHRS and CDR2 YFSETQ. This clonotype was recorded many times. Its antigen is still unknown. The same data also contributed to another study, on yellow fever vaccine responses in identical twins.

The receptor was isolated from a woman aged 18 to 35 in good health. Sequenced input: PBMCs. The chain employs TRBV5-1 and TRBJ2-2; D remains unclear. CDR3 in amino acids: CASSLEGPGTGELFF. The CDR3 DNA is TGCGCCAGCAGCTTGGAAGGGCCAGGCACCGGGGAGCTGTTTTTT.